Each of the 29 T cell receptor beta chains below was sequenced from the same sample in a study of shared clonotypes between healthy human individuals. This table comes from immunoSEQ multiplex PCR, and its TCRdb copy is limited to in-frame clones, with some not included. The sample contains 1.6 million or so clones, about 98.5% of which appear only once. Sequenced material: naive CD4+ T cells sorted from blood. Subset here: CD45RA+ positively selected. Receptor source: a man in his thirties or forties in good health.

J is TRBJ2-3 and V is TRBV5-4; 7 bases line up with TRBD1. The germline CDR1 and CDR2 sequences are SGHNT and YYREEE (reference sequence). J gave up 0 bases and V 10 bases, and 8 bases lay outside the gene matches. This CDR3 is built from 14 residues. The CDR3 spells CAGTAFSSTDTQYF. DNA for the CDR3: TGTGCCGGGACAGCTTTTTCCAGCACAGATACGCAGTATTTT.

The chain is built from TRBV5-5 and TRBJ2-7, with D unresolved. Trimming left V 4 bases short and J 3 bases short, with 14 bases between. This CDR3 has 14 amino acids. CDR1 SGHKS and CDR2 YYEKEE come from the germline V gene (reference sequence). CDR3: CASSPPLSLYEQYF. The CDR3, as DNA: TGTGCCAGCAGCCCCCCATTATCGCTCTACGAGCAGTACTTC.

The gene calls are TRBV2 and TRBJ2-1, with D unclear. This CDR3 spans 12 amino acids. CDR1 and CDR2 (germline): SNHLY, FYNNEI. V lost 2 bases and J 10 bases, leaving 9 bases between the germline ends. The CDR3 is CASSESYDEQFF. CDR3 DNA sequence: TGTGCCAGCAGTGAAAGCTATGACGAGCAGTTCTTC.

The CDR3 region has the DNA TGTGCCAGCACCTCCCACACCGCAGGTTACAATGAGCAGTTCTTC. It is translated as CASTSHTAGYNEQFF. The rearrangement joins TRBV7-9 to TRBJ2-1; D uncertain. This CDR3 spans 15 amino acids. V gave up 7 bases and J gave up 4 bases, with 17 bases separating them. Germline values: CDR1 SEHNR, CDR2 FQNEAQ (reference sequence).

This clone has a single count. The chain couples TRBV19 to TRBJ2-7; D gene unclear. The ends were cut back, 6 bases at V and 5 bases at J, with 23 bases in the middle. Germline V gene data show CDR1 as LNHDA and CDR2 as SQIVND (reference sequence). The CDR3 extends over 16 amino acids. The CDR3 here is CASSRMKVMGSHEQYF. The CDR3 DNA reads TGTGCCAGTAGCCGCATGAAAGTAATGGGTTCCCACGAGCAGTACTTC.

V is TRBV18 and J is TRBJ2-7, with D unclear. Germline assignment: CDR1 KGHSH and CDR2 LQKENI. Trimming removed 0 bases from V and 6 bases from J, with 9 bases in between. CDR3 size: 13 residues. In nucleotides, the CDR3 is TGTGCCAGCTCACCACCGACCGCTACCGAGCAGTACTTC. It encodes CASSPPTATEQYF.

This sequence joins TRBV7-2 and TRBJ1-3; tentative D call: TRBD1 (6 bases). Trimming removed 8 bases from V and 0 bases from J, with 11 bases in between. CDR1 and CDR2 (germline): SGHTA, FQGNSA. The CDR3 covers 14 residues. CDR3 coding DNA: TGTGCCAGCCGCGGACAGTTCTCTGGAAACACCATATATTTT. This encodes CASRGQFSGNTIYF.

The chain combines TRBV30 with TRBJ2-7; TRBD1 agrees at 7 bases. Looked up from germline, CDR1 is GTSNPN and CDR2 is SVGIG (reference sequence). The CDR3 is made up of 14 amino acids. Trimming took 1 base from V and 2 from J; bases not matched to a gene: 5. The CDR3 reads CAWSADRRAYEQYF. The CDR3 nucleotides are TGTGCCTGGAGTGCGGACAGGAGAGCCTACGAGCAGTACTTC.

In the case of this clone: Other DNA sequences in the sample encode the same CDR3. The chain combines TRBV5-1 with TRBJ1-1; no firm D call. Germline-derived CDR1 and CDR2 are SGHRS and YFSETQ. This CDR3 has 14 residues. V dropped 0 bases and J dropped 1 base, with 7 bases sitting between them. CDR3 bases: TGCGCCAGCAGCTTGGATGCAGGGAACACTGAAGCTTTCTTT. This encodes CASSLDAGNTEAFF.

The chain has TRBV18 and TRBJ2-7; possible D gene TRBD2, 6 bases. The germline gives CDR1 KGHSH, CDR2 LQKENI. V was cut by 3 bases and J by 6 bases, with 15 bases left in between. CDR3 size: 14 residues. DNA for the CDR3: TGTGCCAGCTCACCGGCGGGGAGTAGGGGCGAGCAGTACTTC. Its translation: CASSPAGSRGEQYF.

V is TRBV7-9 and J is TRBJ1-2; D not certain. CDR3 length equals 13 residues. CDR1 is SEHNR, CDR2 FQNEAQ, per germline (reference sequence). V lost 4 bases and J 3 bases, leaving 9 bases between the germline ends. Written as DNA, the CDR3 is TGTGCCAGCAGCTCGGAGCTGGACTATGGCTACACCTTC. Residues: CASSSELDYGYTF.

The chain links TRBV18 to TRBJ1-3, with TRBD1 as a possible D gene (5 bases). This CDR3 has 18 amino acids. V was clipped by 1 base and J by 0 bases, with 16 bases between them. Germline V gives CDR1 KGHSH, CDR2 LQKENI. The CDR3 DNA follows: TGTGCCAGCTCACCACACGTGGGGGACTTCGGCTCTGGAAACACCATATATTTT. This sequence encodes CASSPHVGDFGSGNTIYF.

In its sample, this clone was seen once. The sample has other DNA sequences that encode this CDR3 too. The rearrangement links TRBV9 to TRBJ2-7; the match to TRBD2 covers 14 bases. The CDR3 has 15 residues. Germline loops: CDR1 SGDLS, CDR2 YYNGEE. J was trimmed by 4 bases and V by 4 bases; bases with no gene match: 4. CDR3 in DNA: TGTGCCAGCAGCCCTGGGACTAGCGGGAGTTACGAGCAGTACTTC. This sequence encodes CASSPGTSGSYEQYF.

Regarding this clone: A junction boundary mismatches the germline segment, possibly from a read error. The chain uses TRBV7-9 and TRBJ2-2; D is perhaps TRBD1 (7 bases). The CDR3 sequence is 17 residues long. Per the germline V gene, CDR1 is SEHNR and CDR2 is FQNEAQ (reference sequence). CDR3 nucleotides: TGCGCCAGCAGCCAAGATGGAGGGGGCGCCGGTACCGGGGAGCTGTTTTTT. Protein product: CASSQDGGGAGTGELFF.

This clone appeared once. The chain couples TRBV4-1 to TRBJ2-1; TRBD2 might be the D (7 bases). Germline V gene sequence: CDR1 MGHRA, CDR2 YSYEKL. The CDR3 covers 16 residues. Trimming took 1 base from V and 7 from J, leaving 17 bases between them. This chain's CDR3 is CASSQGEGGFRNEQFF. For the CDR3, the DNA is TGCGCCAGCAGCCAAGGTGAGGGGGGGTTTCGGAATGAGCAGTTCTTC.

The chain is built from TRBV5-1 and TRBJ1-4; D is unclear. Germline lookup yields CDR1 SGHRS and CDR2 YFSETQ. Trimming cost V 0 bases and J 8 bases, with 14 bases left between them. This CDR3 has 15 residues. In nucleotides, the CDR3 is TGCGCCAGCAGCTTGGGCGACCTCAACGGGGAAAAACTGTTTTTT. Protein product: CASSLGDLNGEKLFF.

Remarks on this clone: Other DNA sequences in this sample translate to the same CDR3. The chain carries TRBV19 and TRBJ1-5; D ambiguous. The CDR3 runs to 12 residues. Germline-derived CDR1 and CDR2 are LNHDA and SQIVND (reference sequence). V dropped 1 base and J dropped 9 bases, with 7 bases sitting between them. CDR3 nucleotides: TGTGCCAGTAGTATAGGCCGGCCGCCCCAGCATTTT. It translates to CASSIGRPPQHF.

The chain joins TRBV6-5 to TRBJ2-1; D is possibly TRBD2 (5 bases). This CDR3 is 14 amino acids long. The V end was cut by 8 bases, the J end by 0 bases, with 11 bases between. Germline V CDR1 and CDR2: MNHEY, SVGAGI. CDR3 bases: TGTGCCAGCGCCAAGGCGGGCTCCTACAATGAGCAGTTCTTC. Its protein is CASAKAGSYNEQFF.

For this clone: Within the sample, other DNA sequences also encode this same CDR3. The chain links TRBV5-1 to TRBJ2-1, with 12 bases that match TRBD2. The CDR3 runs 18 residues. Germline loops: CDR1 SGHRS, CDR2 YFSETQ. The J segment lost 0 bases and the V segment lost 3 bases, leaving 7 bases of the junction unmatched. The CDR3 sequence is CASSSGLAGTSSYNEQFF. The CDR3, as DNA: TGCGCCAGCAGCTCTGGACTAGCGGGGACATCCTCCTACAATGAGCAGTTCTTC.

Comment on this clone: The same CDR3 can be traced to other DNA sequences in this sample. The chain recombines TRBV7-9 with TRBJ1-3; TRBD1 is a possible D gene (6 bases). The CDR3 runs to 16 residues. Germline assignment: CDR1 SEHNR and CDR2 FQNEAQ (reference sequence). With 2 bases removed from V and 0 bases from J, the gap between germline ends came to 11 bases. The CDR3, as DNA: TGTGCCAGCAGCTTACGTAGGACAGACTCTGGAAACACCATATATTTT. This gives the protein CASSLRRTDSGNTIYF.

The chain couples TRBV18 to TRBJ1-2, with D unclear. The germline CDR1 and CDR2 sequences are KGHSH and LQKENI. V was shortened by 6 bases and J by 2 bases, with 19 bases between the two germline ends. The CDR3 sequence is 16 residues long. CDR3 DNA sequence: TGTGCCAGCTCGGTAATTGTCCCACAGCCCAACTATGGCTACACCTTC. This encodes CASSVIVPQPNYGYTF.

J is TRBJ2-5 and V is TRBV10-1; TRBD2 is a possible D gene (5 bases). The CDR3 consists of 14 residues. V was trimmed by 2 bases and J by 1 base, leaving 8 bases between them. Germline-derived CDR1 and CDR2 are WNHNN and SYGVQD (reference sequence). As DNA, the CDR3 is TGCGCCAGCAGTGAGGCGGGTGGCCAAGAGACCCAGTACTTC. It is translated as CASSEAGGQETQYF.

V usage is TRBV27 and J usage is TRBJ2-2, with 9 positions matching TRBD2. With V trimmed by 5 bases and J by 4 bases, 5 bases remained unmatched. This CDR3 is built from 15 residues. CDR1 is MNHEY, CDR2 SMNVEV, per germline (reference sequence). The CDR3 spells CASSHLAGSTGELFF. CDR3 in DNA: TGTGCCAGCAGTCACCTAGCGGGAAGCACCGGGGAGCTGTTTTTT.

The gene calls are TRBV5-3 and TRBJ1-2, with 9 bases identical to TRBD1. TRBV5-3 counts as an open reading frame of uncertain function. V lost 5 bases and J lost 3; bases outside the gene matches: 11. The CDR3 loop spans 16 amino acids. The CDR3 here is CARSLPGQGIDYGYTF. The CDR3 bases are TGTGCCAGAAGTTTACCGGGACAGGGAATTGACTATGGCTACACCTTC.

V usage is TRBV5-1 and J usage is TRBJ1-1; unclear D gene. The CDR3 runs 15 residues. The ends were cut back, 2 bases at V and 1 base at J, with 12 bases in the middle. In germline, CDR1 is SGHRS, CDR2 YFSETQ. For the CDR3, the DNA is TGCGCCAGCAGCTTCCGGTCAGGTGAGAACACTGAAGCTTTCTTT. Residues: CASSFRSGENTEAFF. Filled out from reference TRBV5-1 and TRBJ1-1, the complete variable domain reads KAGVTQTPRYLIKTRGQQVTLSCSPISGHRSVSWYQQTPGQGLQFLFEYFSETQRNKGNFPGRFSGRQFSNSRSEMNVSTLELGDSALYLCASSFRSGENTEAFFGQGTRLTVV.

J is TRBJ2-1 and V is TRBV11-2; TRBD2 agrees at 13 bases. The J segment lost 10 bases and the V segment lost 3 bases, leaving 3 bases of the junction unmatched. Germline lookup yields CDR1 SGHAT and CDR2 FQNNGV. This CDR3 has 14 amino acids. The CDR3 DNA follows: TGTGCCAGCAGCTTCGGACTAGCGGGAGTGGAGCAGTTCTTC. It specifies CASSFGLAGVEQFF.

The count of this clone is one. CDR3 sequence reads: CASSSALANYGYTF. Written as DNA, the CDR3 is TGTGCCAGCAGTTCCGCACTCGCTAACTATGGCTACACCTTC. This chain connects TRBV6-5 to TRBJ1-2; unclear D gene. CDR1 and CDR2 from the germline V gene are MNHEY and SVGAGI. The CDR3 has 14 amino acids. V dropped 4 bases and J dropped 0 bases, with 9 bases sitting between them.

The V gene is TRBV19, the J gene TRBJ2-1; 9 nucleotides align to TRBD1. Germline V gives CDR1 LNHDA, CDR2 SQIVND (reference sequence). The CDR3 spans 15 residues. The ends lost 4 bases at V and 5 bases at J; junction bases unmatched: 6. The CDR3 sequence is CASSKRDRANNEQFF. In nucleotides, the CDR3 is TGTGCCAGTAGTAAACGGGACAGGGCAAACAATGAGCAGTTCTTC.

The chain has TRBV28 and TRBJ2-5; perhaps TRBD2 as D (5 bases). The V end lost 7 bases, the J end lost 3 bases, and 18 bases lay between the germline ends. CDR3 length: 15 residues. Germline V lookup: CDR1 MDHEN, CDR2 SYDVKM. The CDR3 loop is CASNFLRTAEETQYF. The CDR3 DNA is TGTGCCAGCAACTTTCTAAGGACTGCCGAAGAGACCCAGTACTTC.